This TCR beta chain originates from a study of cytomegalovirus exposure and HLA in healthy donors. Findings and limits, study-wide: In a later analysis, TCR beta V- and J-gene trimming showed a link to a missense DCLRE1C variant.

For this clone: Antigen: not known.

The V end lost 6 bases, the J end lost 3 bases, and 12 bases lay between the germline ends. Germline lookup yields CDR1 MDHEN and CDR2 SYDVKM. The CDR3 has 13 residues. PCR involved 60 Vbeta and 13 Jbeta primers. TCRdb's table, derived via immunoSEQ multiplex PCR, lists solely in-frame clones and lacks some. Its table records around 45,000 clones. The sequencing sample was made of PBMCs. This clonotype was sampled from a woman aged 25 to 39 in good health and CMV-seronegative. The chain couples TRBV28 to TRBJ2-7; D might be TRBD2 (6 bases). CDR3 coding DNA: TGTGCCAGCAGAAGGGACTCAAGCTACGAGCAGTACTTC. Its translation is CASRRDSSYEQYF.